The entry below gives a single TCR beta chain sequence along with its context. The PCR had 60 Vbeta and 13 Jbeta primers. Measured with immunoSEQ multiplex PCR; TCRdb has only the in-frame clones, and not every one. Of fewer than 250,000 clones listed, about 69% are singletons. These data come from a study of cytomegalovirus exposure and HLA in healthy donors. The ends lost 2 bases at V and 3 bases at J; junction bases unmatched: 3. The germline V gene encodes CDR1 LNHDA and CDR2 SQIVND (reference sequence). The CDR3 runs 15 residues. Sequencing was performed on PBMCs. This chain uses TRBV19 with TRBJ1-1; 10 bases are shared with TRBD1. This sequence was found in a man aged 25 to 40 in good health and CMV-seropositive. CDR3 residues: CASSIWGTGDTEAFF. The CDR3 DNA reads TGTGCCAGTAGTATATGGGGGACAGGGGACACTGAAGCTTTCTTT.